These 11 T cell receptor beta chains were sequenced from one sample in a study of early T cells in non-severe SARS-CoV-2 infection. TCRdb re-called the 5' RACE reads with MiXCR, one entry per CDR3 protein. There are 80,000 to 100,000 distinct CDR3 sequences in the sample; approximately 11% occur only once, and about 4.5% lies in the top ten. The starting material was whole blood, obtained at baseline. The source is an adult who was a healthcare worker with PCR-confirmed SARS-CoV-2 infection or an uninfected control (not recorded which).

The V and J genes are TRBV7-7 and TRBJ2-4, with a weak D call TRBD2 (5 bases). With 9 bases removed from V and 0 bases from J, the gap between germline ends came to 18 bases. The CDR3 has 16 residues. The germline V gene has CDR1 SSHAT and CDR2 FNYEAQ (reference sequence). CDR3 DNA sequence: TGTGCCAGATCCGGGGTTCTAAACTTAGCCAAAAACATTCAGTACTTC. Its protein product is CARSGVLNLAKNIQYF.

This clonotype was detected only once. The J gene is TRBJ1-1, the V gene TRBV6-5, with D tentatively TRBD1 (5 bases). The germline gives CDR1 MNHEY, CDR2 SVGAGI. Trimming removed 5 bases from V and 4 bases from J, with 17 bases in between. CDR3 size: 15 residues. This chain's CDR3 is CASSPPQGSSTEAFF. For the CDR3, the DNA is TGTGCCAGCAGTCCTCCTCAGGGATCGAGCACTGAAGCTTTCTTT.

The rearrangement uses TRBV12-3 or TRBV12-4 and TRBJ2-2; unclear D gene. The length of the CDR3 is 13 residues. V lost 7 bases, J lost 6 bases, and 12 bases lay in between. The CDR3 bases are TGTGCCAGCACACCGACGGCCCCCGGGGAGCTGTTTTTT. It specifies CASTPTAPGELFF.

This clonotype was detected many times. The chain couples TRBV13 to TRBJ2-7; tentative D call: TRBD2 (6 bases). Trimming left V 6 bases short and J 3 bases short, with 12 bases between. The CDR3 sequence is 13 residues long. Germline assignment: CDR1 PRHDT and CDR2 FYEKMQ (reference sequence). Written as DNA, the CDR3 is TGTGCCAGCAGTCGCAGGGAGGTCTACGAGCAGTACTTC. Encoded protein: CASSRREVYEQYF.

The sample holds a few counts of this clonotype. The V gene is TRBV27, the J gene TRBJ2-3, with D hard to call. Per germline, CDR1 MNHEY and CDR2 SMNVEV (reference sequence). V gave up 5 bases and J gave up 6 bases, with 9 bases separating them. This CDR3 comprises 12 residues. As DNA, the CDR3 is TGTGCCAGCAGTCCCAACGCGGATACGCAGTATTTT. This translates into CASSPNADTQYF.

This clonotype was detected a few times. The rearrangement links TRBV7-6 to TRBJ2-7, with TRBD2 matching over 10 bases. The CDR3 spans 14 residues. Germline V gene lookup returns CDR1 SGHVS and CDR2 FNYEAQ. Trimming removed 3 bases from V and 2 bases from J; junction bases left unmatched: 1. The DNA of the CDR3 is TGTGCCAGCAGCTTGGGGACTAGCGCCTACGAGCAGTACTTC. Translated, it gives CASSLGTSAYEQYF.

The chain carries TRBV7-2 and TRBJ2-1; no definite D call. V was shortened by 7 bases and J by 1 base, with 11 bases between the two germline ends. The CDR3 covers 14 residues. Per the germline V gene, CDR1 is SGHTA and CDR2 is FQGNSA. CDR3 residues: CASKVERSYNEQFF. The CDR3 DNA is TGTGCCAGCAAGGTGGAGAGGTCCTACAATGAGCAGTTCTTC. The full variable domain, in which reference TRBV7-2 and TRBJ2-1 provide the parts outside the CDR3, is GAGVSQSPSNKVTEKGKDVELRCDPISGHTALYWYRQSLGQGLEFLIYFQGNSAPDKSGLPSDRFSAERTGGSVSTLTIQRTQQEDSAVYLCASKVERSYNEQFFGPGTRLTVL.

The CDR3 sequence: CASSLAASRDTEAFF. The CDR3 bases are TGTGCCAGCAGCTTAGCGGCCAGTCGCGACACTGAAGCTTTCTTT. The genes are TRBV7-9 and TRBJ1-1; D is uncertain. The CDR3 sequence is 15 residues long. Trimming pared 0 bases from V and 3 bases from J, leaving 11 bases between. Germline CDR1 is SEHNR and CDR2 is FQNEAQ (reference sequence).

This clonotype was recorded a few times. The J gene is TRBJ2-5, the V gene TRBV3-1; weak D call: TRBD1 (5 bases). Germline lookup yields CDR1 LGHDT and CDR2 YNNKEL (reference sequence). The CDR3 is 13 residues long. Trimming shortened V by 7 bases and J by 5 bases, and 14 bases separated the two germline ends. The CDR3 sequence: CASTPQGSETQYF. In nucleotides, the CDR3 is TGTGCCAGCACTCCCCAGGGTAGCGAGACCCAGTACTTC.

There are a few counts of this clonotype. The chain links TRBV6-1 to TRBJ2-7, with D perhaps TRBD1 (7 bases). The CDR3 runs to 15 residues. From germline, CDR1 is MNHNS and CDR2 SASEGT. V gave up 0 bases and J gave up 7 bases, with 16 bases separating them. CDR3 bases: TGTGCCAGCAGTGAAGCTCCTACAGGGGAGGTTGAGCAGTACTTC. Amino acids: CASSEAPTGEVEQYF.

This clonotype has more than one count but fewer than ten. The gene calls are TRBV6-5 and TRBJ2-1; D call uncertain. The V and J ends lost 5 bases and 5 bases respectively, with 4 bases between them. Germline V gene sequence: CDR1 MNHEY, CDR2 SVGAGI. This CDR3 is built from 11 residues. The CDR3 nucleotides read TGTGCCAGCAGTAGGGACAATGAGCAGTTCTTC. Its protein product is CASSRDNEQFF.